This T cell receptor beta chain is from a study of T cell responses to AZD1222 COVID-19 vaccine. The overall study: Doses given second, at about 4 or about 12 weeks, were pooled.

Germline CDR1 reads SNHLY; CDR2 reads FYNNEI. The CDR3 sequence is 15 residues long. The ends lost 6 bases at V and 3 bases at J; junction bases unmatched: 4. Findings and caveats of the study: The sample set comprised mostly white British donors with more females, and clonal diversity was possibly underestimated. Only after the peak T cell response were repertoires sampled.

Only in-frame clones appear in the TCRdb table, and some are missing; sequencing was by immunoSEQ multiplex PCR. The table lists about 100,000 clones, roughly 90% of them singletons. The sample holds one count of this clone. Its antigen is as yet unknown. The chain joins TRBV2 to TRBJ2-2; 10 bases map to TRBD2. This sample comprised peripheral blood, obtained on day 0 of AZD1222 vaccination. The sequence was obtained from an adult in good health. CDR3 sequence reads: CASSPGLAYTGELFF. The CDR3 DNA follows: TGTGCCAGCAGCCCGGGACTAGCGTACACCGGGGAGCTGTTTTTT.